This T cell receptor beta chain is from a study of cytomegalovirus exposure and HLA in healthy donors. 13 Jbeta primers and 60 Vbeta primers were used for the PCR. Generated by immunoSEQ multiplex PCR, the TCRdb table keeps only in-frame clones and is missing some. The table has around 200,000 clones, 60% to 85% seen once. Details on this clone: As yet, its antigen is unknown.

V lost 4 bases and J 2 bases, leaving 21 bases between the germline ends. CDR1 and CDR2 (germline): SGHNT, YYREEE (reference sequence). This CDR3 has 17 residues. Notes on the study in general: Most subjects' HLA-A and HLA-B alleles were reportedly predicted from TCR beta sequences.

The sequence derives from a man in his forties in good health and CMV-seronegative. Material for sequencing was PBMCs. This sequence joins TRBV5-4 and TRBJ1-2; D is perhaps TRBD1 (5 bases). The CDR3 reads CASSPAWGDFTNYGYTF. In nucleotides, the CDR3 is TGTGCCAGCAGCCCCGCCTGGGGCGACTTTACCAACTATGGCTACACCTTC.